These 24 T cell receptor beta chains share one sample of origin, sequenced in a study of T cell responses to AZD1222 COVID-19 vaccine. Generated by immunoSEQ multiplex PCR, the TCRdb table keeps only in-frame clones and is missing some. The sample gives under 150,000 clones, 88% of which show up once; roughly 16% is in the top ten. This specimen was peripheral blood, taken on day 0 of AZD1222 vaccination. Receptors originate from an adult in good health.

This chain links TRBV4-3 with TRBJ2-1; D is possibly TRBD2 (5 bases). The germline V and J ends were trimmed by 1 base and 8 bases, with 15 bases remaining between them. Germline assignment: CDR1 LGHNA and CDR2 YSLEER. The CDR3 consists of 15 residues. In DNA, the CDR3 is TGCGCCAGCAGCCAAGTTGGAGGTCGGGTTTATGAGCAGTTCTTC. This sequence encodes CASSQVGGRVYEQFF.

This chain uses TRBV6-5 with TRBJ2-1; D might be TRBD2 (5 bases). Germline CDR1 reads MNHEY; CDR2 reads SVGAGI. This CDR3 spans 16 amino acids. The V end lost 0 bases, the J end lost 2 bases, and 11 bases lay between the germline ends. CDR3 sequence reads: CASSYSTASPYNEQFF. The CDR3 bases are TGTGCCAGCAGTTACTCGACGGCTAGCCCCTACAATGAGCAGTTCTTC.

This chain links TRBV10-3 with TRBJ1-1, with TRBD1 identical over 7 bases. Germline CDR1 is ENHRY and CDR2 is SYGVKD. With 4 bases clipped from V and 3 bases from J, the junction kept 2 bases outside the gene matches. This CDR3 has 13 amino acids. CDR3 in amino acids: CAISGDRDTEAFF. The DNA for the CDR3 is TGTGCCATCAGTGGTGACAGGGACACTGAAGCTTTCTTT.

V and J are TRBV4-1 and TRBJ2-7; no reliable D call. V shed 1 base and J shed 4 bases, with 8 bases lying between them. Germline CDR1 is MGHRA and CDR2 is YSYEKL. This CDR3 spans 13 amino acids. CDR3 protein: CASSQAGQYEQYF. The CDR3 region has the DNA TGCGCCAGCAGCCAAGCGGGCCAATACGAGCAGTACTTC.

This clone was detected only a few times. CDR3 DNA: TGTGCCAGCAGCTTAGGCGGGGGGCAGATGAACACTGAAGCTTTCTTT. Its translation: CASSLGGGQMNTEAFF. The chain uses TRBV7-2 and TRBJ1-1; D is possibly TRBD1 (6 bases). The CDR3 contains 16 residues. Trimming pared 1 base from V and 0 bases from J, leaving 12 bases between. Germline loops: CDR1 SGHTA, CDR2 FQGNSA. Full variable domain (missing parts from reference TRBV7-2 and TRBJ1-1): GAGVSQSPSNKVTEKGKDVELRCDPISGHTALYWYRQSLGQGLEFLIYFQGNSAPDKSGLPSDRFSAERTGGSVSTLTIQRTQQEDSAVYLCASSLGGGQMNTEAFFGQGTRLTVV.

The chain combines TRBV7-9 with TRBJ2-2; TRBD2 matches 8 bases. CDR3 length: 16 residues. V lost 3 bases, J lost 1 base, and 4 bases stayed unmatched. CDR1 is SEHNR, CDR2 FQNEAQ, per germline (reference sequence). CDR3 DNA: TGTGCCAGCAGCTTCGGGGGGGCTCTGAACACCGGGGAGCTGTTTTTT. Residues: CASSFGGALNTGELFF.

The V call is TRBV11-2, the J call TRBJ1-4, with TRBD1 matching 7 bases. V lost 3 bases and J lost 0; bases outside the gene matches: 7. Germline V gene data show CDR1 as SGHAT and CDR2 as FQNNGV. The CDR3 loop spans 17 amino acids. The CDR3 bases are TGTGCCAGCAGCTTTCAAAGGGGGCTAGCAACTAATGAAAAACTGTTTTTT. Translation gives CASSFQRGLATNEKLFF.

This sequence joins TRBV28 and TRBJ1-2, with 11 nucleotides matching TRBD1. V shed 6 bases and J 4 bases; nucleotides not matched to a gene: 4. Germline values: CDR1 MDHEN, CDR2 SYDVKM. The CDR3 has 14 amino acids. The CDR3 coding sequence is TGTGCCAGCAGAATAGGACAGGGGGCCTATGGCTACACCTTC. Its protein is CASRIGQGAYGYTF.

J is TRBJ2-5 and V is TRBV18, with TRBD2 matching 9 bases. Germline V gives CDR1 KGHSH, CDR2 LQKENI. This CDR3 is 15 amino acids long. The junction had 7 bases not matched to a gene; V was cut back by 6 bases and J by 2 bases. The CDR3 protein is CASSLQAGGQETQYF. CDR3 coding DNA: TGTGCCAGCTCCCTCCAAGCGGGGGGACAAGAGACCCAGTACTTC.

The V and J genes are TRBV5-6 and TRBJ1-2; the D is unclear. V was trimmed by 2 bases and J by 7 bases, leaving 15 bases between them. Germline lookup yields CDR1 SGHDT and CDR2 YYEEEE. The CDR3 sequence is 14 residues long. The CDR3: CASSFGRGRAGYTF. CDR3 nucleotides: TGTGCCAGCAGCTTCGGGCGAGGAAGGGCTGGCTACACCTTC. The whole variable domain, remainder taken from reference TRBV5-6 and TRBJ1-2, is DAGVTQSPTHLIKTRGQQVTLRCSPKSGHDTVSWYQQALGQGPQFIFQYYEEEERQRGNFPDRFSGHQFPNYSSELNVNALLLGDSALYLCASSFGRGRAGYTFGSGTRLTVV.

The chain couples TRBV7-8 to TRBJ1-6, with D possibly TRBD1 on 6 matching bases. The CDR3 is 17 residues long. V lost 6 bases, J lost 8 bases, and 23 bases lay in between. Germline loops: CDR1 SGHVS, CDR2 FQNEAQ. CDR3 nucleotide sequence: TGTGCCAGCAGTCCTCCCCTCCGCACAGGGTTACATTCACCCCTCCACTTT. Translating gives CASSPPLRTGLHSPLHF.

This rearrangement joins TRBV11-1 to TRBJ1-2, with D uncertain. CDR1 is SGHAT and CDR2 is FQDESV in the germline V gene (reference sequence). The CDR3 is made up of 15 amino acids. V gave up 2 bases and J gave up 4 bases, with 14 bases separating them. CDR3 in DNA: TGTGCCAGCAGCTTATCCGACGGCTACTCCTATGGCTACACCTTC. Residues: CASSLSDGYSYGYTF.

The chain is built from TRBV5-5 and TRBJ1-5; D is uncertain. Trimming left V 0 bases short and J 9 bases short, with 16 bases between. This CDR3 has 15 residues. Germline values: CDR1 SGHKS, CDR2 YYEKEE (reference sequence). DNA for the CDR3: TGTGCCAGCAGCTTGGGAACGGAGGAGAAGGGGCCCCAGCATTTT. It encodes CASSLGTEEKGPQHF.

The rearrangement links TRBV18 to TRBJ2-7; 7 positions match TRBD2. The CDR3 is 18 amino acids. Trimming at V came to 4 bases and at J to 0 bases, leaving 15 bases not matched to a gene. Germline CDR1 KGHSH, CDR2 LQKENI. The CDR3 nucleotides read TGTGCCAGCTCACGAAAGGAATCGGGAGGCTTAAGCTCCTACGAGCAGTACTTC. Amino acid sequence: CASSRKESGGLSSYEQYF.

CDR3 coding DNA: TGTGCCAGCTCGCCCCCCTCCGGGGGGCGGGTTGAAGCTTTCTTT. This gives the protein CASSPPSGGRVEAFF. The V gene is TRBV18, the J gene TRBJ1-1; D perhaps matches TRBD1 (6 bases). The CDR3 length is 15 residues. CDR1 and CDR2 from the germline V gene are KGHSH and LQKENI. Trimming left V 6 bases short and J 7 bases short, with 21 bases between.

The genes are TRBV27 and TRBJ1-4; TRBD1 matches 11 bases. The V segment lost 7 bases and the J segment 4 bases; nucleotides outside the gene matches: 5. CDR3 length equals 15 residues. Germline V gene lookup returns CDR1 MNHEY and CDR2 SMNVEV (reference sequence). CDR3 DNA: TGTGCCAGCAAGGACAGGGGGCTGGGTAATGAAAAACTGTTTTTT. Protein: CASKDRGLGNEKLFF.

V gene TRBV18 combines with J gene TRBJ2-7, with D unclear. Germline loops: CDR1 KGHSH, CDR2 LQKENI. This CDR3 contains 11 residues. V lost 3 bases, J lost 5 bases, and 5 bases lay in between. The chain's CDR3 is CASSPGHEQYF. The CDR3 DNA sequence: TGTGCCAGCTCACCCGGGCACGAGCAGTACTTC. The whole variable domain, remainder taken from reference TRBV18 and TRBJ2-7, is NAGVMQNPRHLVRRRGQEARLRCSPMKGHSHVYWYRQLPEEGLKFMVYLQKENIIDESGMPKERFSAEFPKEGPSILRIQQVVRGDSAAYFCASSPGHEQYFGPGTRLTVT.

The chain couples TRBV4-3 to TRBJ2-2; TRBD2 agrees at 11 bases. CDR1 is LGHNA, CDR2 YSLEER, per germline. Trimming took 7 bases from V and 4 from J; bases not matched to a gene: 11. The CDR3 sequence is 17 residues long. In nucleotides, the CDR3 is TGCGCCAGCACCAGAACCGGGACTAGCGGAATCACCGGGGAGCTGTTTTTT. It yields the protein CASTRTGTSGITGELFF.

V usage is TRBV11-3 and J usage is TRBJ2-5; 13 bases map to TRBD2. This CDR3 has 16 residues. Germline CDR1 is SGHNT and CDR2 is YENEEA. The J segment lost 2 bases and the V segment lost 5 bases, leaving 5 bases of the junction unmatched. As DNA, the CDR3 is TGTGCCAGCAGCCGGGGACTAGCGGGGACACAAGAGACCCAGTACTTC. Translated, it gives CASSRGLAGTQETQYF.

The rearrangement uses TRBV5-4 and TRBJ2-4, with TRBD1 identical over 12 bases. The CDR3 sequence is 17 residues long. V dropped 1 base and J dropped 3; count of bases not matched to a gene: 5. The V gene's germline CDR1 is SGHNT and CDR2 YYREEE (reference sequence). The CDR3 DNA reads as TGTGCCAGCAGCTTGTGGGACAGGGGGCCTGTCAAAAACATTCAGTACTTC. Residues: CASSLWDRGPVKNIQYF.

The V gene is TRBV12-3 or TRBV12-4, the J gene TRBJ2-2, with D possibly TRBD2 on 6 matching bases. Deletions cut 5 bases from V and 8 bases from J, with 9 bases between. The CDR3 runs 12 residues. The CDR3 region is CASSRGAGELFF. The DNA of the CDR3 is TGTGCCAGCAGTCGCGGGGCTGGGGAGCTGTTTTTT.

V and J are TRBV28 and TRBJ1-2; possible D gene TRBD1, 6 bases. Looked up from germline, CDR1 is MDHEN and CDR2 is SYDVKM. The CDR3 has 13 amino acids. V was clipped by 2 bases and J by 4 bases, with 8 bases between them. The CDR3 DNA reads TGTGCCAGCAGTTTAACAGGGTCCTATGGCTACACCTTC. As protein: CASSLTGSYGYTF.

The chain couples TRBV28 to TRBJ1-4; 7 nucleotides align to TRBD1. V shed 3 bases and J 10 bases; nucleotides not matched to a gene: 11. This CDR3 comprises 15 residues. Germline V CDR1 and CDR2: MDHEN, SYDVKM. This CDR3 is CASSFLGTALGKLFF. CDR3 DNA: TGTGCCAGCAGTTTCCTAGGGACAGCGTTAGGAAAACTGTTTTTT.

The chain recombines TRBV2 with TRBJ2-7; 7 nucleotides align to TRBD1. CDR1 is SNHLY, CDR2 FYNNEI, per germline. CDR3 size: 12 residues. Trimming cost V 8 bases and J 4 bases; bases outside gene matches: 5. The CDR3 sequence: CASSGQYYEQYF. CDR3 coding DNA: TGTGCCAGCTCGGGACAGTATTACGAGCAGTACTTC.